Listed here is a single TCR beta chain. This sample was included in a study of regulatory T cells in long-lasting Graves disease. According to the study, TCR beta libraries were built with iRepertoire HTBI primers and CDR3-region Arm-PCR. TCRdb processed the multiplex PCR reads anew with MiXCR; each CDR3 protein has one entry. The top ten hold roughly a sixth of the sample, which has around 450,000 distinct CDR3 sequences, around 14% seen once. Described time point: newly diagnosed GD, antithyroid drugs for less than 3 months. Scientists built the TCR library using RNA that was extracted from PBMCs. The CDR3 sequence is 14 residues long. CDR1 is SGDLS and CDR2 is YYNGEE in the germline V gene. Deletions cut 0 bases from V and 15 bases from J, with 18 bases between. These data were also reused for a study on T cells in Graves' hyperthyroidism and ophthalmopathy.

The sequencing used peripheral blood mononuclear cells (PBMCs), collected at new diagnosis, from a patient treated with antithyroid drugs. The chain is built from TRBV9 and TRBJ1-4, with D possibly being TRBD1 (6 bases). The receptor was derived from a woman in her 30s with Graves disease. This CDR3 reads CASSVGPRDTSLFF. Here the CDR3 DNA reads TGTGCCAGCAGCGTAGGCCCCCGGGACACAAGCTTGTTTTTT.